This T cell receptor beta chain was found in a study of response to subunit inactivated influenza vaccine. General study points: Each seasonal influenza vaccination recruits few new T cells, the authors suggested.

This clonotype was recorded many times. The antigen is unknown. TCRdb called the RT-PCR reads again in MiXCR, with one record for every CDR3 protein. The profile shows over 300,000 distinct CDR3 sequences, roughly 22% of them singletons. Trimming took 2 bases from V and 6 from J, leaving 6 bases between them. This CDR3 contains 12 residues. CDR1 is SGHDT and CDR2 is YYEEEE in the germline V gene. The receptor was derived from a man aged 50 to 75 who received an inactivated influenza vaccine. V is TRBV5-6 and J is TRBJ2-4; D remains ambiguous. The starting material was PBMCs from blood, obtained 21 months after vaccination. As DNA, the CDR3 is TGTGCCAGCAGCTTCGCAACAAACATTCAGTACTTC. This gives the protein CASSFATNIQYF.